This T cell receptor beta chain was captured in a study of blood T cell repertoires in COVID-19. The wider study: Both acute and convalescent COVID-19 samples were obtained from the United States, Italy and Spain. In each case, the material was cDNA or gDNA derived from T cells, B-cell-depleted T cells, or PBMCs.

CDR1 MNHEY and CDR2 SVGEGT come from the germline V gene. The V and J ends lost 5 bases and 5 bases respectively, with 9 bases between them. The length of the CDR3 is 12 residues. TCRdb keeps only in-frame clones here, not all; method: immunoSEQ multiplex PCR. This table has more than 150,000 clones, around 90% appearing once. The chain has TRBV6-2 or TRBV6-3 and TRBJ2-5; possibly TRBD1 for D (5 bases). The sequenced material came from peripheral blood. The sequence was collected from a man in his 60s with acute or convalescent COVID-19. The CDR3 loop reads CASSGARETQYF. CDR3 sequence (DNA): TGTGCCAGCAGTGGGGCCAGGGAGACCCAGTACTTC.